One sample yielded the 27 T cell receptor beta chains listed below, sequenced in a study of OX40 agonist ivuxolimab in advanced cancers. Produced via immunoSEQ multiplex PCR; TCRdb's table is partial and in-frame only. The repertoire includes approximately 61,000 clones, 87% of them detected once, and approximately 1.4% sits in the top ten. The specimen comprised CD4+ or CD8+ T cells sorted from blood, sampled in a trial of the OX40 agonist ivuxolimab. Receptor source: an adult with an advanced solid tumor such as melanoma, head and neck, liver or kidney cancer.

The chain employs TRBV15 and TRBJ2-1; D is perhaps TRBD1 (6 bases). V was cut by 0 bases and J by 4 bases, with 16 bases left in between. In germline, CDR1 is LNHNV, CDR2 YYDKDF (reference sequence). The CDR3 has 17 amino acids. This CDR3 is CATSRDPPQGTYNEQFF. The CDR3 nucleotides read TGTGCCACCAGCAGAGATCCCCCACAGGGCACTTACAATGAGCAGTTCTTC. The whole variable domain, filled in from reference TRBV15 and TRBJ2-1, reads DAMVIQNPRYQVTQFGKPVTLSCSQTLNHNVMYWYQQKSSQAPKLLFHYYDKDFNNEADTPDNFQSRRPNTSFCFLDIRSPGLGDTAMYLCATSRDPPQGTYNEQFFGPGTRLTVL.

This clone turned up a few times. This chain joins TRBV7-8 and TRBJ2-7; no clear D gene. The CDR3 runs to 15 residues. Trimming removed 1 base at V and 6 bases at J, with 16 bases between. The V gene's germline CDR1 is SGHVS and CDR2 FQNEAQ. CDR3 coding DNA: TGTGCCAGCAGCTTAGAGGGTACTCGCCCGGGCGAGCAGTACTTC. Translated: CASSLEGTRPGEQYF.

This sequence joins TRBV19 and TRBJ1-1; 8 bases match TRBD1. Germline V gene sequence: CDR1 LNHDA, CDR2 SQIVND (reference sequence). The ends lost 4 bases at V and 1 base at J; junction bases unmatched: 8. This CDR3 comprises 16 residues. The CDR3 spells CASSTPGQASNTEAFF. In DNA form, the CDR3 reads TGTGCCAGTAGTACCCCGGGACAGGCGTCGAACACTGAAGCTTTCTTT.

V usage is TRBV7-9 and J usage is TRBJ2-1; D is uncertain. V shed 5 bases and J shed 3 bases, with 11 bases lying between them. The CDR3 extends over 14 amino acids. The germline CDR1 and CDR2 sequences are SEHNR and FQNEAQ (reference sequence). The CDR3 nucleotides read TGTGCCAGCAGCGCAGGCTGGAGCTACAATGAGCAGTTCTTC. It is translated as CASSAGWSYNEQFF.

The chain couples TRBV15 to TRBJ1-2; D gene unclear. V was shortened by 1 base and J by 5 bases, with 8 bases between the two germline ends. The CDR3 sequence is 13 residues long. Germline assignment: CDR1 LNHNV and CDR2 YYDKDF (reference sequence). The CDR3 region is CATSRGRSYGYTF. The DNA for the CDR3 is TGTGCCACCAGCAGAGGCCGGAGTTATGGCTACACCTTC.

The rearrangement joins TRBV25-1 to TRBJ1-2; perhaps TRBD1 as D (6 bases). Germline CDR1 and CDR2: MGHDK and SYGVNS. This CDR3 contains 13 residues. Trimming pared 2 bases from V and 2 bases from J, leaving 6 bases between. The CDR3 region is CASSEGQNYGYTF. DNA for the CDR3: TGTGCCAGCAGTGAAGGACAGAACTATGGCTACACCTTC.

J is TRBJ2-5 and V is TRBV5-4, with 7 nucleotides matching TRBD2. V was clipped by 0 bases and J by 4 bases; unmatched bases: 6. Germline V CDR1 and CDR2: SGHNT, YYREEE (reference sequence). The CDR3 runs 15 residues. The CDR3, as DNA: TGTGCCAGCAGCTTGGTTGGTAGCGGGCGAGAGACCCAGTACTTC. Protein product: CASSLVGSGRETQYF.

V is TRBV7-2 and J is TRBJ2-5; D uncertain. The DNA end lines up better with TRBJ2-7; the J call may be wrong. The CDR3 extends over 13 amino acids. CDR1 SGHTA and CDR2 FQGNSA come from the germline V gene. CDR3 protein: CASSQSSRYEQYF. The CDR3 DNA sequence: TGTGCCAGCAGCCAAAGTTCCCGTTACGAGCAGTACTTC.

This rearrangement joins TRBV5-1 to TRBJ1-1; 9 nucleotides match TRBD1. V lost 1 base to trimming and J lost 4 bases; unmatched junction nucleotides: 20. Germline V gene sequence: CDR1 SGHRS, CDR2 YFSETQ. The CDR3 covers 20 residues. In DNA, the CDR3 is TGCGCCAGCAGCTTGCGAGGAACAGGGGGCGCAACCTCGGGGCGCACTGAAGCTTTCTTT. Translated: CASSLRGTGGATSGRTEAFF.

CDR3 protein: CASSQGLGSGSSYEQYF. The DNA for the CDR3 is TGTGCCAGCAGCCAAGGACTAGGTAGCGGGAGCTCCTACGAGCAGTACTTC. The genes are TRBV14 and TRBJ2-7; 9 bases align to TRBD2. The CDR3 is 17 amino acids. Trimming at V came to 1 base and at J to 0 bases, leaving 7 bases not matched to a gene. The germline V gene has CDR1 SGHDN and CDR2 FVKESK.

In this sample, this clone turned up once. V is TRBV6-1 and J is TRBJ2-7; TRBD1 matches 9 bases. The length of the CDR3 is 14 residues. J gave up 2 bases and V 6 bases, and 5 bases lay outside the gene matches. Per the germline V gene, CDR1 is MNHNS and CDR2 is SASEGT. CDR3 residues: CASSYRDRAYEQYF. The DNA of the CDR3 is TGTGCCAGCAGCTACCGGGACAGGGCCTACGAGCAGTACTTC.

This chain joins TRBV7-6 and TRBJ2-7, with TRBD1 identical over 9 bases. The germline gives CDR1 SGHVS, CDR2 FNYEAQ. This CDR3 is 15 amino acids long. The V gene end was trimmed by 5 bases and the J gene end by 3 bases; junction bases not matched to a gene: 8. The CDR3 nucleotides read TGTGCCAGCAGCCATACAGGGGGCGGAAGCTACGAGCAGTACTTC. Translation: CASSHTGGGSYEQYF.

The chain uses TRBV18 and TRBJ1-6; 9 bases are shared with TRBD1. In germline, CDR1 is KGHSH, CDR2 LQKENI. J lost 7 bases, V lost 4 bases, and 2 bases had no gene match. This CDR3 contains 14 residues. In DNA form, the CDR3 reads TGTGCCAGCTCACGGGACAGGGTCAATTCACCCCTCCACTTT. Translation: CASSRDRVNSPLHF.

This clone showed up just once. This rearrangement joins TRBV7-6 to TRBJ1-5; D is possibly TRBD1 (6 bases). Looked up from germline, CDR1 is SGHVS and CDR2 is FNYEAQ. The ends were cut back, 0 bases at V and 6 bases at J, with 15 bases in the middle. The CDR3 is 16 residues long. The CDR3: CASSLAHTGPGQPQHF. The CDR3 coding sequence is TGTGCCAGCAGCTTAGCGCATACAGGGCCGGGTCAGCCCCAGCATTTT.

The rearrangement joins TRBV14 to TRBJ1-2; 7 bases align to TRBD1. This CDR3 region has 14 residues. Trimming removed 0 bases from V and 4 bases from J; junction bases left unmatched: 2. The germline V gene encodes CDR1 SGHDN and CDR2 FVKESK. The CDR3 DNA is TGTGCCAGCAGCCAAGATAACAGGGGCTATGGCTACACCTTC. It codes for CASSQDNRGYGYTF.

The chain uses TRBV5-1 and TRBJ1-1; D is unresolved. V lost 0 bases and J 3 bases, leaving 6 bases between the germline ends. There are 13 residues in the CDR3. The germline V gene has CDR1 SGHRS and CDR2 YFSETQ. This CDR3 reads CASSLGRDTEAFF. For the CDR3, the DNA is TGCGCCAGCAGCTTGGGCAGAGACACTGAAGCTTTCTTT.

The chain uses TRBV7-2 and TRBJ1-2; tentative D call: TRBD1 (6 bases). CDR1 and CDR2 from the germline V gene are SGHTA and FQGNSA. Between the trimmed V and J ends, which lost 1 base and 0 bases, there was a span of 12 bases. This CDR3 has 16 amino acids. CDR3 in DNA: TGTGCCAGCAGCTTAGGAGGACAGACTTCTAACTATGGCTACACCTTC. Translation: CASSLGGQTSNYGYTF.

The chain recombines TRBV9 with TRBJ2-3; 11 nucleotides match TRBD2. V trimming: 0 bases; J trimming: 0 bases; junction bases outside the gene matches: 6. The CDR3 length is 18 residues. CDR1 is SGDLS and CDR2 is YYNGEE in the germline V gene. CDR3 coding DNA: TGTGCCAGCAGCGTAGGGCTAGCGGGAGGCACTAGCACAGATACGCAGTATTTT. Amino acids: CASSVGLAGGTSTDTQYF.

This rearrangement joins TRBV2 to TRBJ1-5; D is uncertain. The CDR3 contains 15 residues. Germline V CDR1 and CDR2: SNHLY, FYNNEI. V lost 4 bases and J lost 0, with 10 bases in between. This CDR3 reads CASSANRNSNQPQHF. The CDR3 DNA reads as TGTGCCAGCAGTGCCAACCGTAATAGCAATCAGCCCCAGCATTTT.

The chain joins TRBV5-5 to TRBJ2-3; 9 bases match TRBD2. Germline V CDR1 and CDR2: SGHKS, YYEKEE (reference sequence). The CDR3 is 15 residues long. V lost 3 bases, J lost 1 base, and 3 bases stayed unmatched. CDR3 sequence reads: CASSWRLAGTDTQYF. CDR3 nucleotide sequence: TGTGCCAGCAGCTGGAGACTAGCGGGCACAGATACGCAGTATTTT.

This sequence joins TRBV28 and TRBJ1-2, with TRBD1 matching over 9 bases. Per germline, CDR1 MDHEN and CDR2 SYDVKM. The CDR3 covers 14 residues. Germline trimming cut 6 bases from V and 8 bases from J; bases unmatched to any gene: 10. The CDR3 DNA reads TGTGCCAGCAGCCATCTGGGACAGGGTGAGGGCTACACCTTC. Protein sequence: CASSHLGQGEGYTF.

The chain is built from TRBV18 and TRBJ2-7, with D tentatively TRBD1 (6 bases). Germline V gene lookup returns CDR1 KGHSH and CDR2 LQKENI. The CDR3 loop spans 15 amino acids. Trimming removed 3 bases from V and 5 bases from J, with 17 bases in between. CDR3 amino acids: CASSPSTGIVNEQYF. Written as DNA, the CDR3 is TGTGCCAGCTCACCTTCCACAGGGATTGTCAACGAGCAGTACTTC. The full variable domain, in which reference TRBV18 and TRBJ2-7 provide the parts outside the CDR3, is NAGVMQNPRHLVRRRGQEARLRCSPMKGHSHVYWYRQLPEEGLKFMVYLQKENIIDESGMPKERFSAEFPKEGPSILRIQQVVRGDSAAYFCASSPSTGIVNEQYFGPGTRLTVT.

The chain recombines TRBV4-2 with TRBJ1-1, with D perhaps matching TRBD1 (6 bases). Looked up from germline, CDR1 is LGHNA and CDR2 is YNFKEQ. V was trimmed by 0 bases and J by 7 bases, leaving 15 bases between them. The CDR3 spans 15 residues. This CDR3 is CASSQDAGEGFEAFF. In DNA form, the CDR3 reads TGTGCCAGCAGCCAAGATGCAGGGGAGGGATTTGAAGCTTTCTTT.

V and J are TRBV10-2 and TRBJ2-2; maybe TRBD1 (5 bases). Trimming stripped 5 bases from V and 5 bases from J, with 15 bases between. The CDR3 extends over 15 amino acids. Germline values: CDR1 WSHSY, CDR2 SAAADI. DNA of the CDR3: TGCGCCAGCAGTTTTTCAGGGCGCATGACCGGGGAGCTGTTTTTT. Its protein product is CASSFSGRMTGELFF.

The J gene is TRBJ1-3, the V gene TRBV11-2; D remains ambiguous. Trimming left V 0 bases short and J 8 bases short, with 11 bases between. Germline CDR1 and CDR2: SGHAT and FQNNGV. The CDR3 runs to 14 residues. Here the CDR3 DNA reads TGTGCCAGCAGCTTAGACATATCGCTGGACACCATATATTTT. Translated: CASSLDISLDTIYF.

The chain combines TRBV10-2 with TRBJ1-2, with D perhaps TRBD1 (6 bases). V lost 0 bases, J lost 5 bases, and 13 bases lay in between. Germline CDR1 reads WSHSY; CDR2 reads SAAADI. The CDR3 is 15 residues long. The CDR3 bases are TGCGCCAGCAGTGAGTCGTTACAGGGAACTTATGGCTACACCTTC. Translated, it gives CASSESLQGTYGYTF.

This rearrangement joins TRBV5-4 to TRBJ2-7; TRBD1 agrees at 7 bases. V was pared by 1 base and J by 3 bases, with 1 base of the junction left unmatched. Germline CDR1 is SGHNT and CDR2 is YYREEE (reference sequence). The CDR3 consists of 13 residues. CDR3 region: CASSLPGGYEQYF. The CDR3 nucleotides read TGTGCCAGCAGCTTGCCAGGGGGCTACGAGCAGTACTTC.